Sequencing of this T cell receptor beta chain was carried out in a study of cytomegalovirus exposure and HLA in healthy donors. Broader study findings: Most of the TCR beta V segments (in an earlier analysis) were productive either about 90% or about 30% of the time. TCR beta sequences numbering 16,951 were associated with HLA alleles at 0.05 false discovery rate in a later analysis.

On this clone itself: Its antigen is unidentified.

The PCR had 60 Vbeta and 13 Jbeta primers. The repertoire was sequenced with immunoSEQ multiplex PCR; TCRdb's copy has only in-frame clones and lacks some. The sample comprises 90,000 to 150,000 clones, over 75% of which are singletons, and 1.5% to 2% rests with the top ten. The CDR3 totals 15 residues. Germline CDR1 reads LGHNA; CDR2 reads YSLEER. V dropped 1 base and J dropped 3 bases, with 12 bases sitting between them. The V call is TRBV4-3, the J call TRBJ1-2; D might be TRBD1 (5 bases). The sample taken for sequencing was PBMCs. The clonotype was recovered from a man aged 35-49 years in good health and CMV-seronegative. The CDR3 DNA follows: TGCGCCAGCAGCCAAGCGGCCAGGGTAGACTATGGCTACACCTTC. This gives the protein CASSQAARVDYGYTF.